Listed below are T cell receptor beta chains from one sample, sequenced in a study of cytomegalovirus exposure and HLA in healthy donors. Produced via immunoSEQ multiplex PCR; TCRdb's table is partial and in-frame only. The table includes around 150,000 clones, roughly 80% detected once. Sequenced: PBMCs. All receptors derive from a young man in good health and CMV-seropositive. Each CDR3 is given with its conserved first and last residue. Fields, in order: D gene, V gene, CDR3 length, CDR3 protein. The D gene is left open where the match is weak.

>.|TRBV9|15
CASSALFGHGNTIYF
>.|TRBV7-2|15
CASSDPGHQNTEAFF
>.|TRBV30|14
CAWSELQYQETQYF
>TRBD2|TRBV29-1|16
CSVDLSGGGPGHEQFF
>TRBD1|TRBV9|14
CASSDRDRENIQYF
>TRBD1|TRBV30|16
CAWSDPRTGGFYEQYF
>TRBD2|TRBV5-1|16
CASSLALAGGGNEQFF
>.|TRBV5-1|15
CASSPDNSGANVLTF
>.|TRBV15|14
CATSRGSQNYGYTF
>.|TRBV7-9|14
CASSPKGRYTEAFF
>TRBD2|TRBV4-2|14
CASTQTGGQETQYF
>TRBD1|TRBV6-6|15
CASSSGGSGTDTQYF
>.|TRBV6-5|14
CASSQGLGSTEAFF
>TRBD1|TRBV5-1|14
CASSSDRAWNEQFF
>.|TRBV5-1|14
CASSLVLMNTEAFF
>TRBD1|TRBV11-3|16
CASSLVGPRDRLFAFF
>.|TRBV2|15
CASSGRTESQETQYF
>.|TRBV5-5|14
CASSLGGANTEAFF
>TRBD2|TRBV7-9|17
CASSPPTSGSSLGTQYF
>.|TRBV4-3|16
CASSQDRQSGANVLAF
>.|TRBV27|15
CASSLADGVNSPLHF
>.|TRBV2|19
CASSEQMGAGPATNEKLFF